Presented here are 4 T cell receptor beta chains from one specimen sequenced in a study of tumor-infiltrating lymphocytes in primary liver carcinoma. Between roughly 20 and 30 mg of unsorted bulk tissue served as the source from which RNA and DNA were co-extracted. From around 0.5 ug of total RNA, TCR beta-specific cDNA was reverse-transcribed using a constant-region primer. ARM-PCR, slightly modified, supplied the TCR beta libraries through three nested multiplex PCR rounds. Primers for the first two PCR rounds were TRBV1-TRBV30 forward primers and a C-beta reverse primer (around 10 cycles per round). TCRdb independently ran MiXCR on the multiplex PCR reads; one entry per CDR3 protein. The sample records 90,000 to 150,000 distinct CDR3 sequences, less than 80% being singletons. The sequencing sample was made of liver tumor tissue from sampling region 1. Noted subset: tumor region T1, superior pole. Source of these receptors: a woman aged 55-75 years with primary liver carcinoma and hepatitis B virus infection.

The table lists this clonotype with many counts. The J gene is TRBJ1-5, the V gene TRBV6-1, with TRBD1 as a possible D gene (5 bases). CDR1 MNHNS and CDR2 SASEGT come from the germline V gene. V was pared by 3 bases and J by 2 bases, with 8 bases between. The CDR3 totals 14 residues. CDR3 bases: TGTGCCAGCAGTGAGAGCAGGGGCAATCAGCCCCAGCATTTT. Its protein is CASSESRGNQPQHF.

Concerning this clonotype itself: A much larger clone differs from this one at a single base, so this may be a read error. This chain links TRBV12-3 or TRBV12-4 with TRBJ2-2, with D tentatively TRBD1 (5 bases). The CDR3 sequence is 14 residues long. The CDR3 bases are TGTGTCAGCAGTTTAGTCACAGGCGCCGGGGAGCTGTTTTTT. Translated, it gives CVSSLVTGAGELFF.

With respect to this clonotype: One end of the junction varies from germline; a read error may be responsible. The CDR3 is CASSLGDREENF. The CDR3 DNA sequence: TGTGCCAGCAGCTTAGGGGACAGGGAGGAGAACTTC. The chain links TRBV7-8 to TRBJ2-7, with 9 bases identical to TRBD1. This CDR3 has 12 residues. Germline CDR1 is SGHVS and CDR2 is FQNEAQ.

With regard to this clonotype: A much larger clone differs by one base, so this may be a read error. V usage is TRBV5-1 and J usage is TRBJ2-7, with unresolved D. Germline CDR1 and CDR2: SGHRS and YFSETQ. The CDR3 totals 15 residues. Trimming took 5 bases from V and 0 from J, leaving 15 bases between them. DNA for the CDR3: TGCGCCAGCAGGGATACGGCGGTGAGCTCCTACGAGCAGTACTTC. It is translated as CASRDTAVSSYEQYF.